These 26 T cell receptor beta chains originate from one sample sequenced in a study of PD-1 blockade in classical Hodgkin lymphoma. Generated by immunoSEQ multiplex PCR, the TCRdb table keeps only in-frame clones and is missing some. The sample lists 25,000 to 35,000 clones, about 82% occurring once. This sample's time point: cycle 4 day 1 (C4D1), after more than 5 weeks of nivolumab. Each of the patients experienced relapse following autologous stem cell transplantation, and their brentuximab vedotin exposure differed. Researchers used magnetic negative selection to pull out pure CD4+ T cells from thawed PBMCs. Sequencing used CD4+ T cells from blood, obtained before the fourth cycle of nivolumab. These receptors were taken from a human donor with classical Hodgkin lymphoma.

This rearrangement joins TRBV27 to TRBJ2-7; D unclear. V dropped 4 bases and J dropped 0 bases, with 13 bases sitting between them. This CDR3 is built from 15 residues. Per the germline V gene, CDR1 is MNHEY and CDR2 is SMNVEV (reference sequence). This CDR3 reads CASSSRRLSSYEQYF. In nucleotides, the CDR3 is TGTGCCAGCAGTTCCCGACGGTTGAGCTCCTACGAGCAGTACTTC.

The gene calls are TRBV5-1 and TRBJ1-2; 9 nucleotides agree with TRBD1. CDR3 length equals 13 residues. V trimming: 4 bases; J trimming: 5 bases; junction bases outside the gene matches: 3. CDR1 SGHRS and CDR2 YFSETQ come from the germline V gene. The CDR3 DNA sequence: TGCGCCAGCAGCCCGGGACAGGGATATGGCTACACCTTC. Amino acids: CASSPGQGYGYTF.

The rearrangement links TRBV5-1 to TRBJ2-2, with 9 bases identical to TRBD1. From germline, CDR1 is SGHRS and CDR2 YFSETQ. Trimming cost V 1 base and J 2 bases; bases outside gene matches: 12. The CDR3 is 19 amino acids. This chain's CDR3 is CASSLSMGQGIGNTGELFF. Here the CDR3 DNA reads TGCGCCAGCAGCTTGTCCATGGGACAGGGAATTGGAAACACCGGGGAGCTGTTTTTT.

The chain joins TRBV7-9 to TRBJ2-1, with 7 bases matching TRBD1. The CDR3 has 15 amino acids. CDR1 is SEHNR, CDR2 FQNEAQ, per germline (reference sequence). V trimming: 5 bases; J trimming: 4 bases; junction bases outside the gene matches: 8. CDR3 in amino acids: CASSAFGTDYNEQFF. The CDR3 DNA is TGTGCCAGCAGCGCCTTCGGGACAGATTACAATGAGCAGTTCTTC.

The V and J genes are TRBV6-5 and TRBJ1-1; the D is unclear. CDR3 length: 16 amino acids. Germline assignment: CDR1 MNHEY and CDR2 SVGAGI. Trimming cost V 0 bases and J 6 bases, with 17 bases left between them. The CDR3 DNA reads TGTGCCAGCAGTTACTCTGGGAGGGCTGGTGGACCTGAAGCTTTCTTT. Translating it yields CASSYSGRAGGPEAFF.

This clone was detected only a few times. This rearrangement joins TRBV4-2 to TRBJ1-2; no clear D. The CDR3 contains 12 residues. Trimming left V 1 base short and J 5 bases short, with 5 bases between. CDR1 is LGHNA, CDR2 YNFKEQ, per germline. The CDR3 loop is CASSQVQYGYTF. Written as DNA, the CDR3 is TGTGCCAGCAGCCAAGTCCAGTATGGCTACACCTTC.

The chain is built from TRBV7-2 and TRBJ2-6; D gene unclear. The ends were cut back, 2 bases at V and 5 bases at J, with 4 bases in the middle. CDR1 and CDR2 (germline): SGHTA, FQGNSA. CDR3 size: 13 residues. The CDR3 region has the DNA TGTGCCAGCAGCTTATACCGGGCCAACGTCCTGACTTTC. Its protein is CASSLYRANVLTF.

The J gene is TRBJ2-3, the V gene TRBV5-1; 10 nucleotides align to TRBD1. V was pared by 0 bases and J by 5 bases, with 3 bases of the junction left unmatched. Germline loops: CDR1 SGHRS, CDR2 YFSETQ. The length of the CDR3 is 15 residues. CDR3 bases: TGCGCCAGCAGCTTGGCCGGGACAGGGGTAGATACGCAGTATTTT. Translating gives CASSLAGTGVDTQYF. Drawing the rest from reference TRBV5-1 and TRBJ2-3, the complete variable domain is KAGVTQTPRYLIKTRGQQVTLSCSPISGHRSVSWYQQTPGQGLQFLFEYFSETQRNKGNFPGRFSGRQFSNSRSEMNVSTLELGDSALYLCASSLAGTGVDTQYFGPGTRLTVL.

The V and J genes are TRBV27 and TRBJ1-1; TRBD1 might be the D (5 bases). This CDR3 has 17 residues. V was trimmed by 6 bases and J by 4 bases, leaving 24 bases between them. CDR1 MNHEY and CDR2 SMNVEV come from the germline V gene (reference sequence). The CDR3 DNA follows: TGTGCCAGCAGCCGCTCGGGACTGGGGTGGTTGGGCACTGAAGCTTTCTTT. Its translation: CASSRSGLGWLGTEAFF.

The chain joins TRBV29-1 to TRBJ2-7; tentatively, D is TRBD2 (5 bases). V was cut by 7 bases and J by 0 bases, with 16 bases left in between. From germline, CDR1 is SQVTM and CDR2 ANQGSEA. This CDR3 comprises 14 residues. In nucleotides, the CDR3 is TGCAGCGCAGCGGACCCCAGCACCTCCTACGAGCAGTACTTC. Residues: CSAADPSTSYEQYF.

The chain carries TRBV5-1 and TRBJ1-4, with TRBD1 as a possible D gene (6 bases). The V end was cut by 4 bases, the J end by 8 bases, with 18 bases between. This CDR3 region has 15 residues. Germline lookup yields CDR1 SGHRS and CDR2 YFSETQ. The CDR3 reads CASSLTGTSEEKLFF. Here the CDR3 DNA reads TGCGCCAGCAGCCTAACCGGGACAAGCGAGGAAAAACTGTTTTTT.

This sequence joins TRBV19 and TRBJ1-5, with D unresolved. The CDR3 totals 13 residues. Looked up from germline, CDR1 is LNHDA and CDR2 is SQIVND (reference sequence). The V and J ends lost 5 bases and 4 bases respectively, with 9 bases between them. The CDR3 coding sequence is TGTGCCAGTAGTTCATTCGAGAATCAGCCCCAGCATTTT. Protein sequence: CASSSFENQPQHF.

The rearrangement links TRBV7-9 to TRBJ2-3; maybe TRBD2 (6 bases). Germline assignment: CDR1 SEHNR and CDR2 FQNEAQ (reference sequence). The CDR3 totals 13 residues. V was clipped by 4 bases and J by 9 bases, with 14 bases between them. The CDR3 DNA reads as TGTGCCAGCAGCTACCCACTAGCAGGGACGCAGTATTTT. Translated, it gives CASSYPLAGTQYF. The variable domain in full, with the rest retrieved from reference TRBV7-9 and TRBJ2-3, is DTGVSQNPRHKITKRGQNVTFRCDPISEHNRLYWYRQTLGQGPEFLTYFQNEAQLEKSRLLSDRFSAERPKGSFSTLEIQRTEQGDSAMYLCASSYPLAGTQYFGPGTRLTVL.

The sample holds one count of this clone. The chain recombines TRBV5-1 with TRBJ2-3; 7 bases match TRBD1. Per the germline V gene, CDR1 is SGHRS and CDR2 is YFSETQ. The length of the CDR3 is 15 residues. The J segment lost 2 bases and the V segment lost 4 bases, leaving 7 bases of the junction unmatched. DNA of the CDR3: TGCGCCAGCAGCAAGGGGACAGCCTACACAGATACGCAGTATTTT. Translation: CASSKGTAYTDTQYF.

The chain uses TRBV5-1 and TRBJ2-1; maybe TRBD2 (7 bases). CDR1 is SGHRS and CDR2 is YFSETQ in the germline V gene. Trimming pared 4 bases from V and 7 bases from J, leaving 21 bases between. The CDR3 covers 16 residues. Written as DNA, the CDR3 is TGCGCCAGCAGCCTCATAGGGGCGGGGGCTGAAAATGAGCAGTTCTTC. Translation gives CASSLIGAGAENEQFF.

CDR3 DNA sequence: TGTGCCAGCAGCTTAAGGATGGACAGGGACTACGAGCAGTACTTC. Translated: CASSLRMDRDYEQYF. The J gene is TRBJ2-7, the V gene TRBV7-9, with 8 bases aligning to TRBD1. Germline V lookup: CDR1 SEHNR, CDR2 FQNEAQ (reference sequence). CDR3 length: 15 residues. V lost 2 bases to trimming and J lost 3 bases; unmatched junction nucleotides: 6.

This sequence joins TRBV5-1 and TRBJ1-4; 7 bases fit TRBD1. The germline V gene has CDR1 SGHRS and CDR2 YFSETQ. The CDR3 covers 15 residues. Trimming took 4 bases from V and 3 from J; bases not matched to a gene: 6. CDR3 DNA sequence: TGCGCCAGCAGCGCAGGGGGTTTCCCTAATGAAAAACTGTTTTTT. Encoded protein: CASSAGGFPNEKLFF.

The chain is built from TRBV7-9 and TRBJ2-5; no definite D call. CDR1 is SEHNR and CDR2 is FQNEAQ in the germline V gene (reference sequence). With 3 bases removed from V and 2 bases from J, the gap between germline ends came to 13 bases. This CDR3 has 15 residues. CDR3 sequence (DNA): TGTGCCAGCAGCTTGTCCGCCGGGTTGCAAGAGACCCAGTACTTC. Encoded protein: CASSLSAGLQETQYF.

This clone was detected only once. The V and J genes are TRBV7-9 and TRBJ1-5; 7 bases are a match to TRBD1. CDR1 is SEHNR, CDR2 FQNEAQ, per germline (reference sequence). The CDR3 contains 14 residues. V shed 5 bases and J 4 bases; nucleotides not matched to a gene: 5. The CDR3 region has the DNA TGTGCCAGCAGCGCAAGCAGGGGGAATCAGCCCCAGCATTTT. This sequence encodes CASSASRGNQPQHF.

Written as DNA, the CDR3 is TGCAGCGTTGTCCAAAACGCGAACACCGGGGAGCTGTTTTTT. Residues: CSVVQNANTGELFF. The V call is TRBV29-1, the J call TRBJ2-2; D not resolved. The CDR3 is 14 amino acids. In germline, CDR1 is SQVTM, CDR2 ANQGSEA. V was cut by 4 bases and J by 0 bases, with 9 bases left in between.

On this clone itself: The germline gene is not matched at one end of the junction; a read error may be the cause. Here the CDR3 reads CASREGTSRGTEAFF. The CDR3 bases are TGTGCCAGCAGGGAAGGGACATCTCGAGGCACTGAAGCTTTCTTT. This chain links TRBV2 with TRBJ1-1, with D perhaps TRBD1 (6 bases). This CDR3 is built from 15 residues. Per germline, CDR1 SNHLY and CDR2 FYNNEI.

The chain combines TRBV2 with TRBJ1-4; D is perhaps TRBD1 (6 bases). The germline V gene encodes CDR1 SNHLY and CDR2 FYNNEI. Between the trimmed V and J ends, which lost 6 bases and 6 bases, there was a span of 11 bases. The CDR3 runs to 13 residues. CDR3 region: CASRVQGDEKLFF. The CDR3 DNA reads as TGTGCCAGCAGAGTACAGGGAGATGAAAAACTGTTTTTT. Full variable domain (outside the CDR3, taken from reference TRBV2 and TRBJ1-4): EPEVTQTPSHQVTQMGQEVILRCVPISNHLYFYWYRQILGQKVEFLVSFYNNEISEKSEIFDDQFSVERPDGSNFTLKIRSTKLEDSAMYFCASRVQGDEKLFFGSGTQLSVL.

Comments on this clone: Other DNA sequences in the same sample also yield this CDR3. This chain links TRBV7-9 with TRBJ2-7; 8 nucleotides align to TRBD1. Trimming took 4 bases from V and 2 from J; bases not matched to a gene: 4. The CDR3 is 14 residues long. The germline V gene encodes CDR1 SEHNR and CDR2 FQNEAQ (reference sequence). The CDR3 here is CASSSQGAPYEQYF. The CDR3 nucleotides read TGTGCCAGCAGCTCCCAGGGGGCCCCCTACGAGCAGTACTTC.

This clone was observed a handful of times. The V gene is TRBV2, the J gene TRBJ1-2, with D unresolved. Germline V gives CDR1 SNHLY, CDR2 FYNNEI. The CDR3 totals 12 residues. V dropped 4 bases and J dropped 7 bases, with 10 bases sitting between them. In nucleotides, the CDR3 is TGTGCCAGCAGTGTCATACGCTCTGGCTACACCTTC. Its protein product is CASSVIRSGYTF.

This chain links TRBV7-9 with TRBJ2-3; the D is unclear. V was cut by 3 bases and J by 1 base, with 17 bases left in between. Germline V gene data show CDR1 as SEHNR and CDR2 as FQNEAQ (reference sequence). This CDR3 contains 17 residues. CDR3 residues: CASSFFNPGGRTDTQYF. CDR3 nucleotide sequence: TGTGCCAGCAGCTTCTTCAATCCAGGCGGACGCACAGATACGCAGTATTTT.

CDR3 sequence (DNA): TGTGCCAGCAGCTTAGGACAAGAAGGGGCAGATACGCAGTATTTT. Residues: CASSLGQEGADTQYF. The chain combines TRBV7-9 with TRBJ2-3, with D possibly being TRBD1 (5 bases). Germline V gene sequence: CDR1 SEHNR, CDR2 FQNEAQ (reference sequence). V was clipped by 1 base and J by 4 bases, with 12 bases between them. The CDR3 has 15 amino acids.